The 19 T cell receptor beta chains in this list originate from one sample, sequenced in a study of blood T cell repertoires in COVID-19. Clones were sequenced by immunoSEQ multiplex PCR, and TCRdb holds only the in-frame ones, with some missing. The sample has 140,000 to 150,000 clones, around 90% seen once. Sequenced: PBMCs or T cells enriched from blood (not recorded which). The receptors derive from a woman aged 40 to 50 who had been exposed to COVID-19.

The J gene is TRBJ1-3, the V gene TRBV29-1; D unresolved. The CDR3 has 11 amino acids. Deletions cut 2 bases from V and 7 bases from J, with 6 bases between. Per the germline V gene, CDR1 is SQVTM and CDR2 is ANQGSEA. The CDR3 sequence is CSVEQWNTIYF. CDR3 in DNA: TGCAGCGTTGAACAGTGGAACACCATATATTTT.

The chain is built from TRBV27 and TRBJ2-1, with D unclear. The CDR3 has 13 residues. The V end was cut by 5 bases, the J end by 9 bases, with 14 bases between. The germline gives CDR1 MNHEY, CDR2 SMNVEV (reference sequence). This CDR3 is CASSPRRRSEQFF. The CDR3 DNA follows: TGTGCCAGCAGTCCCCGGCGTCGGAGTGAGCAGTTCTTC.

V usage is TRBV29-1 and J usage is TRBJ2-7; D ambiguous. The CDR3 has 11 amino acids. The ends were cut back, 2 bases at V and 3 bases at J, with 5 bases in the middle. Per the germline V gene, CDR1 is SQVTM and CDR2 is ANQGSEA. CDR3 nucleotides: TGCAGCGTTGAATCTAGCTACGAGCAGTACTTC. This codes for CSVESSYEQYF.

This rearrangement joins TRBV19 to TRBJ2-1; TRBD1 aligns across 9 bases. Germline V gives CDR1 LNHDA, CDR2 SQIVND (reference sequence). V gave up 5 bases and J gave up 12 bases; unmatched junction bases: 11. This CDR3 region has 14 residues. Here the CDR3 DNA reads TGTGCCAGTAGTGAGTCGGGACAGGGACCTTCGCAGTTCTTC. This codes for CASSESGQGPSQFF.

The chain's CDR3 is CASSLEPVEKLFF. DNA of the CDR3: TGTGCCAGCAGCTTAGAGCCAGTTGAAAAACTGTTTTTT. The chain carries TRBV11-2 and TRBJ1-4; D unresolved. The length of the CDR3 is 13 residues. Trimming removed 0 bases from V and 7 bases from J, with 6 bases in between. CDR1 and CDR2 from the germline V gene are SGHAT and FQNNGV.

The J gene is TRBJ1-2, the V gene TRBV5-3, with D tentatively TRBD1 (5 bases). TRBV5-3 is an ORF for which the function is uncertain. Trimming pared 2 bases from V and 4 bases from J, leaving 15 bases between. The CDR3 contains 15 residues. The CDR3: CARSFDRGIGYGYTF. The CDR3 region has the DNA TGTGCCAGAAGCTTTGATCGGGGGATTGGCTATGGCTACACCTTC.

This clone came up once. This chain's CDR3 is CASSLRRGRLGYTF. The CDR3 nucleotides are TGTGCCAGCAGTTTGAGGAGGGGAAGACTCGGCTACACCTTC. The chain carries TRBV28 and TRBJ1-2; weak D call: TRBD1 (5 bases). V lost 3 bases, J lost 8 bases, and 16 bases lay in between. The CDR3 sequence is 14 residues long. Germline CDR1 MDHEN, CDR2 SYDVKM.

The chain combines TRBV6-5 with TRBJ1-4; a weak D match, TRBD1 (6 bases). CDR3 size: 15 residues. Trimming shortened V by 7 bases and J by 3 bases, and 15 bases separated the two germline ends. Germline-derived CDR1 and CDR2 are MNHEY and SVGAGI. Here the CDR3 reads CASNPNRASNEKLFF. The CDR3 nucleotides are TGTGCCAGCAACCCGAACAGGGCATCTAATGAAAAACTGTTTTTT.

This chain links TRBV9 with TRBJ2-1; 10 bases agree with TRBD2. The CDR3 is 17 amino acids. Germline lookup yields CDR1 SGDLS and CDR2 YYNGEE. V gave up 0 bases and J gave up 5 bases; unmatched junction bases: 8. CDR3 in amino acids: CASSVGTSGTKHNEQFF. The CDR3 DNA reads TGTGCCAGCAGCGTAGGCACTAGCGGGACCAAGCACAATGAGCAGTTCTTC.

J is TRBJ1-5 and V is TRBV25-1; tentative D call: TRBD1 (6 bases). Germline CDR1 and CDR2: MGHDK and SYGVNS. With 5 bases removed from V and 6 bases from J, the gap between germline ends came to 17 bases. The CDR3 consists of 15 residues. CDR3 protein: CASSPRGGAGQPQHF. The CDR3 DNA is TGTGCCAGCAGTCCCCGGGGGGGGGCCGGTCAGCCCCAGCATTTT.

This chain joins TRBV28 and TRBJ1-1; maybe TRBD1 (5 bases). V lost 6 bases, J lost 9 bases, and 20 bases lay in between. CDR1 and CDR2 from the germline V gene are MDHEN and SYDVKM. The CDR3 is 14 amino acids. CDR3: CASRVTTHGGKAFF. In DNA form, the CDR3 reads TGTGCCAGCAGGGTAACTACGCACGGGGGAAAAGCTTTCTTT.

The J gene is TRBJ1-1, the V gene TRBV24-1; no clear D gene. The CDR3 has 12 amino acids. Trimming left V 1 base short and J 11 bases short, with 10 bases between. Per germline, CDR1 KGHDR and CDR2 SFDVKD. This chain's CDR3 is CATSDFSGVAFF. The CDR3 DNA sequence: TGTGCCACCAGTGATTTTTCCGGTGTTGCTTTCTTT.

CDR3 DNA: TGTGCCAGCAGCGTAGACGTGGCAGGGAAGGACGAGCAGTACTTC. Its translation is CASSVDVAGKDEQYF. The chain has TRBV9 and TRBJ2-7; perhaps TRBD1 as D (5 bases). Germline-derived CDR1 and CDR2 are SGDLS and YYNGEE. The CDR3 loop spans 15 amino acids. V shed 0 bases and J shed 5 bases, with 15 bases lying between them.

The gene calls are TRBV5-1 and TRBJ2-7; 9 positions match TRBD1. V was clipped by 3 bases and J by 0 bases; unmatched bases: 7. This CDR3 has 16 residues. CDR1 is SGHRS, CDR2 YFSETQ, per germline. The CDR3 DNA sequence: TGCGCCAGCAGCTCCGGGGACAGGGCGAGCTCCTACGAGCAGTACTTC. This codes for CASSSGDRASSYEQYF.

V gene TRBV29-1 combines with J gene TRBJ2-3; D is undetermined. The CDR3 is made up of 13 amino acids. Per germline, CDR1 SQVTM and CDR2 ANQGSEA. Deletions cut 3 bases from V and 2 bases from J, with 9 bases between. The chain's CDR3 is CSVDRTITDTQYF. For the CDR3, the DNA is TGCAGCGTTGACAGAACTATCACAGATACGCAGTATTTT.

The V and J genes are TRBV4-1 and TRBJ2-1; D is possibly TRBD1 (5 bases). Germline loops: CDR1 MGHRA, CDR2 YSYEKL. The CDR3 has 15 amino acids. Trimming left V 3 bases short and J 3 bases short, with 12 bases between. CDR3 in amino acids: CASSQGRSVYNEQFF. In nucleotides, the CDR3 is TGCGCCAGCAGCCAGGGGCGTAGTGTCTACAATGAGCAGTTCTTC.

The chain couples TRBV27 to TRBJ1-2; possibly TRBD1 for D (6 bases). CDR1 and CDR2 (germline): MNHEY, SMNVEV (reference sequence). The CDR3 spans 12 residues. Trimming left V 8 bases short and J 8 bases short, with 15 bases between. This chain's CDR3 is CASSNRVDGYTF. The CDR3 bases are TGTGCCAGCTCGAACAGGGTAGACGGCTACACCTTC.

CDR3 residues: CASSLNRDPNTEAFF. The CDR3 bases are TGTGCCAGCAGTTTAAACAGGGACCCGAACACTGAAGCTTTCTTT. The gene calls are TRBV6-5 and TRBJ1-1, with a weak D call TRBD1 (6 bases). The CDR3 is made up of 15 amino acids. Germline CDR1 is MNHEY and CDR2 is SVGAGI. Trimming left V 4 bases short and J 1 base short, with 13 bases between.

J is TRBJ2-7 and V is TRBV3-1 (or the pseudogene TRBV3-2); 13 bases agree with TRBD2. The germline gives CDR1 LGHDT, CDR2 YNNKEL (reference sequence). This CDR3 is built from 16 residues. Unmatched junction bases numbered 9, after V lost 4 bases and J lost 6 bases. CDR3 amino acids: CASSLRTSGRKREQYF. DNA of the CDR3: TGTGCCAGCAGCCTCCGGACTAGCGGGAGAAAACGCGAGCAGTACTTC.